Each of the 10 T cell receptor beta chains below was sequenced from the same sample in a study of CD8 T cells in ankylosing spondylitis. TCRdb re-derived calls from the 5' RACE reads in MiXCR, one entry per CDR3 protein. Found here are fewer than 250,000 distinct CDR3 sequences, around 24% of them singletons; the top ten hold 6.6%. The sample taken for sequencing was blood, either unsorted or a sorted T cell fraction (not recorded which). These receptors were obtained from a male donor with ankylosing spondylitis or in good health (not recorded which).

This clonotype was found once. The rearrangement joins TRBV20-1 to TRBJ2-1, with 7 bases identical to TRBD2. The J segment lost 8 bases and the V segment lost 3 bases, leaving 1 base of the junction unmatched. Germline assignment: CDR1 DFQATT and CDR2 SNEGSKA (reference sequence). This CDR3 comprises 11 residues. The CDR3 loop reads CSASLADEQFF. CDR3 sequence (DNA): TGCAGTGCTAGCCTAGCGGATGAGCAGTTCTTC.

The gene calls are TRBV6-1 and TRBJ1-4; 10 bases map to TRBD1. Trimming took 6 bases from V and 11 from J; bases not matched to a gene: 12. The CDR3 is made up of 15 amino acids. The germline V gene encodes CDR1 MNHNS and CDR2 SASEGT. The CDR3 here is CASSSPGQGSEKLFF. CDR3 DNA: TGTGCCAGCAGCTCACCGGGACAGGGGTCAGAGAAACTGTTTTTT.

This clonotype has just a few counts. The chain joins TRBV20-1 to TRBJ2-5, with 12 bases identical to TRBD2. Trimming took 7 bases from V and 3 from J; bases not matched to a gene: 6. From germline, CDR1 is DFQATT and CDR2 SNEGSKA (reference sequence). The CDR3 is made up of 14 amino acids. CDR3 sequence (DNA): TGCAGTGTTCACGGACTAGCGGGGAAAGAGACCCAGTACTTC. Encoded protein: CSVHGLAGKETQYF.

This clonotype was seen many times. The chain links TRBV2 to TRBJ1-1; TRBD1 matches 8 bases. CDR3 length: 14 amino acids. The ends lost 6 bases at V and 2 bases at J; junction bases unmatched: 5. The germline V gene has CDR1 SNHLY and CDR2 FYNNEI. The CDR3, as DNA: TGTGCCAGCAGGAACAGGGGGGGCAACACTGAAGCTTTCTTT. This codes for CASRNRGGNTEAFF.

This clonotype was counted a few times. V usage is TRBV24-1 and J usage is TRBJ2-3; D gene ambiguous. Trimming stripped 1 base from V and 1 base from J, with 11 bases between. Looked up from germline, CDR1 is KGHDR and CDR2 is SFDVKD. This CDR3 contains 16 residues. The CDR3 DNA sequence: TGTGCCACCAGTGATTTTCCCGGACCGCGCACAGATACGCAGTATTTT. Translating it yields CATSDFPGPRTDTQYF.

This clonotype was seen a few times. A read error may explain this, as a much larger clone is one base away. The chain carries TRBV2 and TRBJ2-1, with a possible D match to TRBD2 (5 bases). V was trimmed by 1 base and J by 0 bases, leaving 10 bases between them. This CDR3 has 16 residues. The germline V gene has CDR1 SNHLY and CDR2 FYNNEI. In DNA, the CDR3 is TGTGCCAGCAGTGAAGGGATAGGGAGCTCCTACAATGAGCAGTTCTTC. Translated: CASSEGIGSSYNEQFF.

There are many counts of this clonotype. This chain uses TRBV5-1 with TRBJ2-6; 8 bases map to TRBD1. Germline V gene lookup returns CDR1 SGHRS and CDR2 YFSETQ. V lost 4 bases to trimming and J lost 5 bases; unmatched junction nucleotides: 5. The CDR3 consists of 15 residues. CDR3 DNA: TGCGCCAGCAGCGCAGGACAGGGCAGGGCCAACGTCCTGACTTTC. It translates to CASSAGQGRANVLTF. Combining the CDR3 with reference TRBV5-1 and TRBJ2-6 gives the whole variable domain KAGVTQTPRYLIKTRGQQVTLSCSPISGHRSVSWYQQTPGQGLQFLFEYFSETQRNKGNFPGRFSGRQFSNSRSEMNVSTLELGDSALYLCASSAGQGRANVLTFGAGSRLTVL.

In its sample, this clonotype was seen many times. The chain combines TRBV20-1 with TRBJ2-7; no clear D gene. V lost 0 bases and J lost 6, with 12 bases in between. The CDR3 consists of 13 residues. Germline V CDR1 and CDR2: DFQATT, SNEGSKA (reference sequence). For the CDR3, the DNA is TGCAGTGCTAGAGATCCGTATGGCGGCGAGCAGTACTTC. Encoded protein: CSARDPYGGEQYF.

The chain recombines TRBV5-1 with TRBJ1-1; 9 bases are shared with TRBD1. Per the germline V gene, CDR1 is SGHRS and CDR2 is YFSETQ. This CDR3 is 14 amino acids long. V lost 4 bases, J lost 3 bases, and 4 bases stayed unmatched. CDR3 residues: CASSGTGQDTEAFF. DNA for the CDR3: TGCGCCAGCAGCGGGACAGGGCAAGACACTGAAGCTTTCTTT.

This clonotype has ten or more counts. The gene calls are TRBV6-2 or TRBV6-3 and TRBJ2-7; TRBD2 matches 14 bases. Trimming cost V 2 bases and J 1 base; bases outside gene matches: 10. The germline gives CDR1 MNHEY, CDR2 SVGEGT. The CDR3 contains 19 residues. CDR3 nucleotides: TGTGCCAGCAGTTACCTCCGGGGACTAGCGGGAGTTTCTTCCTACGAGCAGTACTTC. Its protein product is CASSYLRGLAGVSSYEQYF.